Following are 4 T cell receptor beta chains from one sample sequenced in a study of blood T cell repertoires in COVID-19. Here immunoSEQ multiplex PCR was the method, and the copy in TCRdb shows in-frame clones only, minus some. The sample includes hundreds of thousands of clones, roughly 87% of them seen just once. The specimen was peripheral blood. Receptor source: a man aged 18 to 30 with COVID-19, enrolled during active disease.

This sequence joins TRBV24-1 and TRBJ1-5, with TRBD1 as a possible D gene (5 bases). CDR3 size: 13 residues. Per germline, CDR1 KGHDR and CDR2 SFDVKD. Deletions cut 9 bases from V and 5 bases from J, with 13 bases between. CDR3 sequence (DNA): TGTGCCACCCAGGACAATGATGATCAGCCCCAGCATTTT. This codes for CATQDNDDQPQHF.

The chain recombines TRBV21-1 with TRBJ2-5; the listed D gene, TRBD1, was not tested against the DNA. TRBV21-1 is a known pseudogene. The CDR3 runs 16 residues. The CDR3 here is CASSKTKPGAQETQYF. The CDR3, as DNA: TGTGCCAGCAGCAAGACAAAGCCTGGGGCCCAGGAGACCCAGTACTTC.

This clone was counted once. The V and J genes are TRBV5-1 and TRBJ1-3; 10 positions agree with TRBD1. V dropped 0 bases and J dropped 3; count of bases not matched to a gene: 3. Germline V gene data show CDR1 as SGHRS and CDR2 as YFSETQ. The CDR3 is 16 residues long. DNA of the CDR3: TGCGCCAGCAGCTTGGGTCGGACAGGGGGTGGAAACACCATATATTTT. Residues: CASSLGRTGGGNTIYF.

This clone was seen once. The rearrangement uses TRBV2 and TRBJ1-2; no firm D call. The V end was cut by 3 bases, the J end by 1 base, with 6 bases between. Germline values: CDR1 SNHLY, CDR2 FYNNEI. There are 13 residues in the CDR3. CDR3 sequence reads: CASSDAGNYGYTF. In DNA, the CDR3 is TGTGCCAGCAGTGACGCGGGTAACTATGGCTACACCTTC.